Below are 8 T cell receptor beta chains sequenced from a single sample in a study of T cell responses to AZD1222 COVID-19 vaccine (dated by TCRdb to the early 2020s). The intended sense of this specimen's time point label: sample from adult after SARS-CoV-2 infection, after symptom onset. Libraries were built with the immunoSEQ multiplex PCR assay. This immuneACCESS table, as held by TCRdb, lists in-frame sequences with V and J called but not all clones. Of the missing ones, under half trace to an unresolved V gene in checked studies; the others have no known cause. Here the sample has around 140,000 clones; 85% to 95% occur a single time. The top ten constitute roughly 12% of the sample. Specimen: peripheral blood, collected after recovery from COVID-19. These receptors were collected from an adult who had recovered from COVID-19.

This sequence joins TRBV3-1 (or the pseudogene TRBV3-2) and TRBJ1-4; D is ambiguous. The CDR3 contains 14 residues. V was shortened by 4 bases and J by 4 bases, with 10 bases between the two germline ends. Germline lookup yields CDR1 LGHDT and CDR2 YNNKEL (reference sequence). The CDR3 is CASSRKRFNEKLFF. DNA of the CDR3: TGTGCCAGCAGCCGAAAACGGTTTAATGAAAAACTGTTTTTT.

The chain links TRBV7-9 to TRBJ2-1, with TRBD2 matching over 13 bases. From germline, CDR1 is SEHNR and CDR2 FQNEAQ (reference sequence). Losses at the gene ends were 5 bases for V and 1 base for J; bases not matched to a gene: 11. CDR3 length: 19 residues. Here the CDR3 DNA reads TGTGCCAGCAGCCCCAAACTAGCGGGAGGGCCCGGGTCCTACAATGAGCAGTTCTTC. Amino acids: CASSPKLAGGPGSYNEQFF.

This chain uses TRBV21-1 with TRBJ2-1; the table assigns TRBD2, which was not confirmed against the DNA. TRBV21-1 is recorded as a pseudogene. The CDR3 has 14 residues. The CDR3 DNA reads as TGTGCCAGCAGCAAGACTAGCGGAAACAATGAGCAGTTCTTC. Protein: CASSKTSGNNEQFF.

This clone showed up just once. CDR3 sequence: CASSPTVIHSGNTIYF. DNA of the CDR3: TGCGCCAGCAGCCCGACAGTAATACACTCTGGAAACACCATATATTTT. This chain links TRBV5-1 with TRBJ1-3; TRBD1 might be the D (5 bases). Germline V gene lookup returns CDR1 SGHRS and CDR2 YFSETQ. The CDR3 has 16 residues. Trimming left V 4 bases short and J 0 bases short, with 14 bases between.

The rearrangement links TRBV6-1 to TRBJ1-5; D perhaps matches TRBD1 (6 bases). Trimming took off 1 base at V and 2 bases at J, with 6 bases between the two ends. The CDR3 totals 14 residues. Germline V gives CDR1 MNHNS, CDR2 SASEGT. The CDR3 is CASSEGTGNQPQHF. The DNA for the CDR3 is TGTGCCAGCAGTGAAGGGACAGGCAATCAGCCCCAGCATTTT.

V gene TRBV28 combines with J gene TRBJ2-1; unclear D gene. The germline gives CDR1 MDHEN, CDR2 SYDVKM. This CDR3 has 11 amino acids. Trimming took 7 bases from V and 8 from J, leaving 9 bases between them. The CDR3 DNA is TGTGCCAGCAACTCCGGCGATGAGCAGTTCTTC. It translates to CASNSGDEQFF.

This rearrangement joins TRBV10-3 to TRBJ2-1; 11 nucleotides align to TRBD2. V gave up 0 bases and J gave up 8 bases; unmatched junction bases: 9. This CDR3 region has 17 residues. Germline V gives CDR1 ENHRY, CDR2 SYGVKD. Written as DNA, the CDR3 is TGTGCCATCAGTGAGTCGGGTCTAGCGGGAGGAGGTGATGAGCAGTTCTTC. Protein product: CAISESGLAGGGDEQFF.

The genes are TRBV6-5 and TRBJ1-5; TRBD1 matches at 7 bases. J gave up 9 bases and V 8 bases, and 13 bases lay outside the gene matches. CDR3 size: 14 residues. CDR1 and CDR2 from the germline V gene are MNHEY and SVGAGI. The DNA of the CDR3 is TGTGCCAGCGGGGAGGGGGCGCCTCTAACGCCCCAGCATTTT. Its translation: CASGEGAPLTPQHF.